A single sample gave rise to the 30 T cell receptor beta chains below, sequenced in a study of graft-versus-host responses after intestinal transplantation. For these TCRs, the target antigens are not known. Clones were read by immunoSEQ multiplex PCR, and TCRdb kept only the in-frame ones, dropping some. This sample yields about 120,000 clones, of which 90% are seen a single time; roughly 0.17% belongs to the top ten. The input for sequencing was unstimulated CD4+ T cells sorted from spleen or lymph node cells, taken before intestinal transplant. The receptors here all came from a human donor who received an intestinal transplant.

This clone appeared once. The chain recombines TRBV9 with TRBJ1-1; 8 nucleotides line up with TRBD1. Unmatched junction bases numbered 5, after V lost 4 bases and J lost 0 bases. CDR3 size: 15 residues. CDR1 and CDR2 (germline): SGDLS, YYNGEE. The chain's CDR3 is CASSPTTGVNTEAFF. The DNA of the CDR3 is TGTGCCAGCAGCCCTACGACAGGGGTGAACACTGAAGCTTTCTTT.

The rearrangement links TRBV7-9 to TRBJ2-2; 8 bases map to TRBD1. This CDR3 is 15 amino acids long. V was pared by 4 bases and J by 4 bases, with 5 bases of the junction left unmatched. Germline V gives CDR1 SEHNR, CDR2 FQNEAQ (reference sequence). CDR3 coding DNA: TGTGCCAGCAGCTGGGACAGGTTAGCCACCGGGGAGCTGTTTTTT. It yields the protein CASSWDRLATGELFF.

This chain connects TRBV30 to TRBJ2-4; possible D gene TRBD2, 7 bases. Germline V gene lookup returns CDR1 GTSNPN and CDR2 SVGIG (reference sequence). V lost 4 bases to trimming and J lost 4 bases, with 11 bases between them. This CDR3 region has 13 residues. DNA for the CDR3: TGTGCCTGGAAGGGGGGGGTTAAAAACATTCAGTACTTC. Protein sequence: CAWKGGVKNIQYF.

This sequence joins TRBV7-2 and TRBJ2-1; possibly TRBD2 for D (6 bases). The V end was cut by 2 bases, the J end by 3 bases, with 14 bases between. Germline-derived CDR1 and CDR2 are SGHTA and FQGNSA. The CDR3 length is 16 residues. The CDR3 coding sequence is TGTGCCAGCAGCTTATACGGGAGTACTTTCTACAATGAGCAGTTCTTC. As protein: CASSLYGSTFYNEQFF.

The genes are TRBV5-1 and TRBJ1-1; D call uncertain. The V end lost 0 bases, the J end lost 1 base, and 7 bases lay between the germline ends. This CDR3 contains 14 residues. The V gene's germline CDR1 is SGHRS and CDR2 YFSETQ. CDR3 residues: CASSLAPQNTEAFF. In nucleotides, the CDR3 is TGCGCCAGCAGCTTGGCCCCCCAGAACACTGAAGCTTTCTTT. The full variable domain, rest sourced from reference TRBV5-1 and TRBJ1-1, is KAGVTQTPRYLIKTRGQQVTLSCSPISGHRSVSWYQQTPGQGLQFLFEYFSETQRNKGNFPGRFSGRQFSNSRSEMNVSTLELGDSALYLCASSLAPQNTEAFFGQGTRLTVV.

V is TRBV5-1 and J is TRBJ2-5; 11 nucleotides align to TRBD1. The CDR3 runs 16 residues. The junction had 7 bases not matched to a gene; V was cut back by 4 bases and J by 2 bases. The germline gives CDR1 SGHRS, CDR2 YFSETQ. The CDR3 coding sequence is TGCGCCAGCAGCCCGGGACAGGGGGAAGGGCAAGAGACCCAGTACTTC. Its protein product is CASSPGQGEGQETQYF.

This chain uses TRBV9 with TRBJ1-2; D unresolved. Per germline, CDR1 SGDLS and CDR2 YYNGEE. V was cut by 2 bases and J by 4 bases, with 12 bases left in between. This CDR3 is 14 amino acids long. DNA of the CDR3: TGTGCCAGCAGCGTTATAGACGGAGTCTATGGCTACACCTTC. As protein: CASSVIDGVYGYTF.

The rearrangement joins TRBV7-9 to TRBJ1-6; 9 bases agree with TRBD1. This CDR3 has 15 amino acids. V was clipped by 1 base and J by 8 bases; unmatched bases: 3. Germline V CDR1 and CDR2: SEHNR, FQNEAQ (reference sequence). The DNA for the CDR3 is TGTGCCAGCAGCTTAGTGGGACAGGGAGATTCACCCCTCCACTTT. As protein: CASSLVGQGDSPLHF.

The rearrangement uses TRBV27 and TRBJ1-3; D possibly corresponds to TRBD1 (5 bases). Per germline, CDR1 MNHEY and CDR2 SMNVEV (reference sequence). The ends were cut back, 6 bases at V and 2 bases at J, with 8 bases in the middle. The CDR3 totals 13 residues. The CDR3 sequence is CASSRGAGNTIYF. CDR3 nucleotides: TGTGCCAGCAGCCGGGGGGCTGGAAACACCATATATTTT.

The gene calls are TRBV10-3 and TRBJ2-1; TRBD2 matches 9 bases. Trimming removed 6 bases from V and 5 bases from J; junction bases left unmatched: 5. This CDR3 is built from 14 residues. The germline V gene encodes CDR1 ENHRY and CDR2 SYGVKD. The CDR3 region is CAIRGLATHNEQFF. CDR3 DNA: TGTGCCATCAGAGGACTAGCGACCCACAATGAGCAGTTCTTC.

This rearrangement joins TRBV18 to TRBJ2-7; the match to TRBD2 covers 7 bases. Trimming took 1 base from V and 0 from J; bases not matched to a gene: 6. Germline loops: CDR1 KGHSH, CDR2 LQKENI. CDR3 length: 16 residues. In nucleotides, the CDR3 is TGTGCCAGCTCACCACTGGTGCTAGCGGCCTCCTACGAGCAGTACTTC. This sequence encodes CASSPLVLAASYEQYF.

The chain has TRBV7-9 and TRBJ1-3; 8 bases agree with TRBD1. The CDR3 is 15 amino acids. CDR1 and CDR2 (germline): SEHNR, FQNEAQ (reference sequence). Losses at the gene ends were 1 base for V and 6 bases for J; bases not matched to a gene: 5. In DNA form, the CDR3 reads TGTGCCAGCAGCTTAGTAGGGACAGGAAAAAACACCATATATTTT. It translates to CASSLVGTGKNTIYF.

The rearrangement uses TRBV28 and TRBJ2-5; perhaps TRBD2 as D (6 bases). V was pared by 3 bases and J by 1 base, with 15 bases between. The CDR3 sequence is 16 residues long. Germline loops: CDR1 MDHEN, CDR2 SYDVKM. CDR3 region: CASSFSGGWGQETQYF. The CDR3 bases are TGTGCCAGCAGTTTTTCCGGGGGTTGGGGCCAAGAGACCCAGTACTTC.

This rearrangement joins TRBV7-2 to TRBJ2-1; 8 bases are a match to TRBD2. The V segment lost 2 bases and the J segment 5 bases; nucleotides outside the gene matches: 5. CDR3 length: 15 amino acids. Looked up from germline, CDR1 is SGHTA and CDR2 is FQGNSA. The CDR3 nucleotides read TGTGCCAGCAGCTTAAACGGGAGGGACCACAATGAGCAGTTCTTC. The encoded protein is CASSLNGRDHNEQFF. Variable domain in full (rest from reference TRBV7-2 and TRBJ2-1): GAGVSQSPSNKVTEKGKDVELRCDPISGHTALYWYRQSLGQGLEFLIYFQGNSAPDKSGLPSDRFSAERTGGSVSTLTIQRTQQEDSAVYLCASSLNGRDHNEQFFGPGTRLTVL.

The DNA of the CDR3 is TGTGCCAGCAGCTTCGGACAGGGGAGACCCTTCTATGGCTACACCTTC. It yields the protein CASSFGQGRPFYGYTF. J is TRBJ1-2 and V is TRBV5-6; the match to TRBD1 covers 9 bases. Trimming cost V 2 bases and J 4 bases; bases outside gene matches: 9. The CDR3 runs to 16 residues. Germline V gene lookup returns CDR1 SGHDT and CDR2 YYEEEE.

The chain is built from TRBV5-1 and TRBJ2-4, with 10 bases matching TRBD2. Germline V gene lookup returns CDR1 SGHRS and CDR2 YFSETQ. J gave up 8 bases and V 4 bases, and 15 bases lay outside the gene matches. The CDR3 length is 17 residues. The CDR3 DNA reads TGCGCCAGCAGCCGGCTTGGGTCTAGCGGGAGTGGTCACATTCAGTACTTC. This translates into CASSRLGSSGSGHIQYF.

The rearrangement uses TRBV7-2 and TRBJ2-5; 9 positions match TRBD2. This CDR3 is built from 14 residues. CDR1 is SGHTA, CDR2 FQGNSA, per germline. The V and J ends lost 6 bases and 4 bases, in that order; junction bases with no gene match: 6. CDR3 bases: TGTGCCAGCAGTTATAGCGGGGGACTAGAGACCCAGTACTTC. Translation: CASSYSGGLETQYF.

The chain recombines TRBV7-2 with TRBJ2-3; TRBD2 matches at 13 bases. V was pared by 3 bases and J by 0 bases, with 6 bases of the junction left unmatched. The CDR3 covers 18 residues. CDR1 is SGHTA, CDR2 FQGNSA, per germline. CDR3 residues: CASSLTTSGGVSTDTQYF. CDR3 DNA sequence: TGTGCCAGCAGCTTGACAACTAGCGGGGGGGTTAGCACAGATACGCAGTATTTT. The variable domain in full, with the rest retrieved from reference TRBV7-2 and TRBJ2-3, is GAGVSQSPSNKVTEKGKDVELRCDPISGHTALYWYRQSLGQGLEFLIYFQGNSAPDKSGLPSDRFSAERTGGSVSTLTIQRTQQEDSAVYLCASSLTTSGGVSTDTQYFGPGTRLTVL.

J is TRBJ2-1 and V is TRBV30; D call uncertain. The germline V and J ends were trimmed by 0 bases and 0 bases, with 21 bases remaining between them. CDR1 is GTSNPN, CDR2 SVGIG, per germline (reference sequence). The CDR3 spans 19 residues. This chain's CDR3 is CAWSVLFAYSSASYNEQFF. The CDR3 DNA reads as TGTGCCTGGAGTGTTCTGTTCGCGTATTCATCCGCCTCCTACAATGAGCAGTTCTTC.

The CDR3 DNA is TGCGCCAGCAGTTACGGTGATAGCAATCAGCCCCAGCATTTT. Its protein product is CASSYGDSNQPQHF. The chain combines TRBV5-1 with TRBJ1-5; no firm D call. Germline assignment: CDR1 SGHRS and CDR2 YFSETQ. Trimming took 5 bases from V and 0 from J, leaving 9 bases between them. CDR3 length equals 14 residues.

The chain's CDR3 is CASSLNQPQHF. The CDR3 region has the DNA TGTGCCAGCAGTCTAAATCAGCCCCAGCATTTT. The chain combines TRBV28 with TRBJ1-5; no clear D. This CDR3 spans 11 amino acids. The V gene's germline CDR1 is MDHEN and CDR2 SYDVKM. V was clipped by 5 bases and J by 4 bases, with 3 bases between them.

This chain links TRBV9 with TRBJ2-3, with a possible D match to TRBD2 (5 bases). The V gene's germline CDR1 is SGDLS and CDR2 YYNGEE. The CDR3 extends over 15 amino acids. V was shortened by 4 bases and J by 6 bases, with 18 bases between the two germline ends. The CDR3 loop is CASSPREGIKDTQYF. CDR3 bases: TGTGCCAGCAGCCCCCGTGAGGGAATAAAGGATACGCAGTATTTT.

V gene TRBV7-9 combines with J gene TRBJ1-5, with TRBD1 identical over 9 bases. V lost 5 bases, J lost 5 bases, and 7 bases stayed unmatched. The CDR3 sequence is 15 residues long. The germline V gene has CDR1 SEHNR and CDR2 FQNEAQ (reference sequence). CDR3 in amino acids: CASSVGTGWDQPQHF. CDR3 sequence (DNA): TGTGCCAGCAGCGTTGGGACAGGGTGGGATCAGCCCCAGCATTTT.

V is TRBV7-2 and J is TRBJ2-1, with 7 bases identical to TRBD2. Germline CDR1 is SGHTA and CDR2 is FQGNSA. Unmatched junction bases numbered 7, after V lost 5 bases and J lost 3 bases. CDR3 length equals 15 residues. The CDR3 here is CASSPGASGYNEQFF. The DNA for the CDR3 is TGTGCCAGCAGCCCTGGGGCTAGCGGCTACAATGAGCAGTTCTTC.

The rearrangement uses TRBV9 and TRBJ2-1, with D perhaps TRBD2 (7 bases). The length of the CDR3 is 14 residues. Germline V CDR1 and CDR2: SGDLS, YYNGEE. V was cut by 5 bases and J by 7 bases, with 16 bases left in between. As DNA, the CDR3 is TGTGCCAGCAGTTCTCCCGGGGGGCCGAATGAGCAGTTCTTC. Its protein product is CASSSPGGPNEQFF.

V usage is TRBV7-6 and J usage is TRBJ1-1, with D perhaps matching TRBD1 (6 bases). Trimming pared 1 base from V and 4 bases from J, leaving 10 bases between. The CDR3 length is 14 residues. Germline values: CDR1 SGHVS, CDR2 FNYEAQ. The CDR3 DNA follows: TGTGCCAGCAGCTTAGATACAGGGAGCACTGAAGCTTTCTTT. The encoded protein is CASSLDTGSTEAFF. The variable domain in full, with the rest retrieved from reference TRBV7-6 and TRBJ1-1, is GAGVSQSPRYKVTKRGQDVALRCDPISGHVSLYWYRQALGQGPEFLTYFNYEAQQDKSGLPNDRFSAERPEGSISTLTIQRTEQRDSAMYRCASSLDTGSTEAFFGQGTRLTVV.

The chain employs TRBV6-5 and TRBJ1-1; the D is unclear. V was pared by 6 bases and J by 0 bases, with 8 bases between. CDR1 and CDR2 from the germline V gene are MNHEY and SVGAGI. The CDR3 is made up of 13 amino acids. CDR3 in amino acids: CASSISLNTEAFF. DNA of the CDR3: TGTGCCAGCAGCATTAGTCTGAACACTGAAGCTTTCTTT.

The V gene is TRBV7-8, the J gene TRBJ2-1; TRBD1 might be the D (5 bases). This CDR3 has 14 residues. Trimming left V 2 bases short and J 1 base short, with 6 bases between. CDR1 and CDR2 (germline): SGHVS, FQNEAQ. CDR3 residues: CASSLQGSYNEQFF. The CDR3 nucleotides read TGTGCCAGCAGCTTACAGGGATCCTACAATGAGCAGTTCTTC. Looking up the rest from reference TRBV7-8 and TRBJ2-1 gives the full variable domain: GAGVSQSPRYKVAKRGQDVALRCDPISGHVSLFWYQQALGQGPEFLTYFQNEAQLDKSGLPSDRFFAERPEGSVSTLKIQRTQQEDSAVYLCASSLQGSYNEQFFGPGTRLTVL.

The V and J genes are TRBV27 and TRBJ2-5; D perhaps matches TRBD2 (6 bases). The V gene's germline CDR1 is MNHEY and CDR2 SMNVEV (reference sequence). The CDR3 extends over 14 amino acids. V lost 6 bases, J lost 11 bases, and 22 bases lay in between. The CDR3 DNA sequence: TGTGCCAGCAGATACCTCTCGGACACGGGGGAGCAGTACTTC. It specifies CASRYLSDTGEQYF.

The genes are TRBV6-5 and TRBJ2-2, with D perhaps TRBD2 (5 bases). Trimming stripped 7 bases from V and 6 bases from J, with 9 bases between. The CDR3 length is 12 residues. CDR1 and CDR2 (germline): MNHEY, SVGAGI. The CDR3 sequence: CASTNGAGELFF. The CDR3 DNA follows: TGTGCCAGCACCAACGGGGCCGGGGAGCTGTTTTTT.